This TCR beta chain was sequenced for a study of cytomegalovirus exposure and HLA in healthy donors. In the study overall: When 350 to 500 donors were genotyped, roughly 78% of them were found to fall in the Caucasian-associated ancestry cluster.

The donors (healthy individuals) were bone marrow donors. About this clone: Its target is unknown.

Overall study findings and caveats: In an earlier analysis, most TCR beta V segments were productive about 87% or about 30% of the time. Specific recognition of CMV antigens was confirmed in vitro for a few chains (all CMV-associated).

The PCR had 60 Vbeta and 13 Jbeta primers. The assay was immunoSEQ multiplex PCR, and TCRdb's table has in-frame clones only and misses some. This table holds 65,000 to 75,000 clones, 65% to 70% found once. This CDR3 comprises 14 residues. With 3 bases removed from V and 3 bases from J, the gap between germline ends came to 10 bases. Germline V gene data show CDR1 as SGDLS and CDR2 as YYNGEE. The TCR was taken from a man aged 35-49 years in good health and CMV-seropositive. The sequenced sample was PBMCs. The chain carries TRBV9 and TRBJ2-1, with no clear D. The CDR3 coding sequence is TGTGCCAGCAGCGCAGACCTAGGCTACAATGAGCAGTTCTTC. It translates to CASSADLGYNEQFF.